One sample yielded the 9 T cell receptor beta chains listed below, sequenced in a study of CD8 T cells in Susac syndrome. RNA totalling roughly 0.45 to 1 ug underwent reverse transcription with random hexamers. One entry per CDR3 protein results from TCRdb running MiXCR on the immunoSEQ multiplex PCR reads. The data show around 180,000 distinct CDR3 sequences, approximately 96% seen once. Input material: CD8+ T cells from PBMCs. The receptor source for this set is a human donor with multiple sclerosis.

The gene calls are TRBV7-6 and TRBJ2-1, with TRBD2 matching 11 bases. The germline CDR1 and CDR2 sequences are SGHVS and FNYEAQ. The junction had 12 bases not matched to a gene; V was cut back by 5 bases and J by 0 bases. The CDR3 is 19 residues long. This chain's CDR3 is CASSPTLAGGHNSYNEQFF. DNA of the CDR3: TGTGCCAGCAGCCCGACCCTAGCGGGGGGCCACAACTCCTACAATGAGCAGTTCTTC. Together with reference TRBV7-6 and TRBJ2-1, the CDR3 gives the full variable domain: GAGVSQSPRYKVTKRGQDVALRCDPISGHVSLYWYRQALGQGPEFLTYFNYEAQQDKSGLPNDRFSAERPEGSISTLTIQRTEQRDSAMYRCASSPTLAGGHNSYNEQFFGPGTRLTVL.

This chain connects TRBV20-1 to TRBJ1-3; 8 nucleotides line up with TRBD1. Germline V gene data show CDR1 as DFQATT and CDR2 as SNEGSKA (reference sequence). The CDR3 has 14 amino acids. V lost 6 bases and J lost 2; bases outside the gene matches: 6. The CDR3 bases are TGCAGTGCGATGGACAGGGCTGCTGGAAACACCATATATTTT. This translates into CSAMDRAAGNTIYF.

This chain connects TRBV11-2 to TRBJ2-7; TRBD2 agrees at 7 bases. The CDR3 length is 17 residues. The germline V gene has CDR1 SGHAT and CDR2 FQNNGV. V lost 1 base, J lost 0 bases, and 9 bases stayed unmatched. CDR3 DNA sequence: TGTGCCAGCAGCTTAGGCCCTAGGGGCGGGGGCTCCTACGAGCAGTACTTC. It is translated as CASSLGPRGGGSYEQYF.

The rearrangement uses TRBV7-9 and TRBJ2-5, with D perhaps given as TRBD1 or TRBD2 (5 bases each). CDR3 length equals 14 residues. Per germline, CDR1 SEHNR and CDR2 FQNEAQ (reference sequence). Trimming removed 4 bases at V and 8 bases at J, with 17 bases between. The DNA for the CDR3 is TGTGCCAGCAGCTCACCGGGACCCAAGAATACCCAGTACTTC. This encodes CASSSPGPKNTQYF.

The chain uses TRBV5-4 and TRBJ1-2; the D is unclear. Trimming removed 2 bases at V and 7 bases at J, with 9 bases between. CDR3 length: 12 residues. CDR1 is SGHNT and CDR2 is YYREEE in the germline V gene (reference sequence). The DNA for the CDR3 is TGTGCCAGCAGCTTTGAAGGAGGTGGCTACACCTTC. This gives the protein CASSFEGGGYTF.

CDR3 sequence: CASSSGTGGTEQFF. CDR3 in DNA: TGTGCCAGCAGTTCAGGGACAGGGGGCACTGAGCAGTTCTTC. The chain joins TRBV27 to TRBJ2-1, with 12 bases that match TRBD1. Trimming cost V 4 bases and J 9 bases; bases outside gene matches: 4. Germline lookup yields CDR1 MNHEY and CDR2 SMNVEV (reference sequence). The CDR3 runs 14 residues.

The chain has TRBV27 and TRBJ2-7, with D possibly being TRBD1 (6 bases). This CDR3 contains 13 residues. CDR1 and CDR2 (germline): MNHEY, SMNVEV (reference sequence). V lost 6 bases and J 2 bases, leaving 11 bases between the germline ends. The CDR3 reads CASSPQGPYEQYF. CDR3 nucleotides: TGTGCCAGCAGCCCCCAGGGGCCCTACGAGCAGTACTTC.

V is TRBV7-8 and J is TRBJ1-2; perhaps TRBD1 as D (5 bases). V lost 5 bases to trimming and J lost 4 bases, with 11 bases between them. The CDR3 covers 13 residues. Per the germline V gene, CDR1 is SGHVS and CDR2 is FQNEAQ. CDR3: CASSVDRPYGYTF. As DNA, the CDR3 is TGTGCCAGCAGCGTAGACAGACCCTATGGCTACACCTTC.

The J gene is TRBJ2-3, the V gene TRBV9, with 8 bases matching TRBD1. Germline CDR1 reads SGDLS; CDR2 reads YYNGEE. Germline trimming cut 4 bases from V and 5 bases from J; bases unmatched to any gene: 21. The CDR3 length is 19 residues. CDR3 residues: CASSTVLPAVGQGIDTQYF. CDR3 nucleotide sequence: TGTGCCAGCAGCACAGTTCTTCCCGCCGTTGGACAGGGAATAGATACGCAGTATTTT.